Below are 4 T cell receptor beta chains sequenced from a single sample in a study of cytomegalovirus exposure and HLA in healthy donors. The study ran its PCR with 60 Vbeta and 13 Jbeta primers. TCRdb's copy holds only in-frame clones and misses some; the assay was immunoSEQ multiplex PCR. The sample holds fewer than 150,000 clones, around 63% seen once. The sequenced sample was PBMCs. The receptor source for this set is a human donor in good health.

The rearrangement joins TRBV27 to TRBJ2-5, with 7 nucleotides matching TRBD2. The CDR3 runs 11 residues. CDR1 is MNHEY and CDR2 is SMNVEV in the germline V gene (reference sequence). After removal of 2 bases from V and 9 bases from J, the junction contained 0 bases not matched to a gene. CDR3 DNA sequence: TGTGCCAGCAGTTTAGGGGGGGCCCAGTACTTC. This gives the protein CASSLGGAQYF.

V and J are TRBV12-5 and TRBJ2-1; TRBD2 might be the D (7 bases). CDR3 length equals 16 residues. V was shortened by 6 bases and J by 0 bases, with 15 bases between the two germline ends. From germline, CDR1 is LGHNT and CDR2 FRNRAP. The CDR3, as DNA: TGTGCTAGTGGCCAAGGGGGGGCAAGCTCCTACAATGAGCAGTTCTTC. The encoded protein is CASGQGGASSYNEQFF.

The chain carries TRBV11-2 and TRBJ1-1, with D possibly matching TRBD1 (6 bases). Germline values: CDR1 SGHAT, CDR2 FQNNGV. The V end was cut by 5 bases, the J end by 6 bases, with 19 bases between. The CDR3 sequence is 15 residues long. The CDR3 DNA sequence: TGTGCCAGCAGCGCCAGGACAGCCGCGGTCGCTGAAGCTTTCTTT. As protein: CASSARTAAVAEAFF.

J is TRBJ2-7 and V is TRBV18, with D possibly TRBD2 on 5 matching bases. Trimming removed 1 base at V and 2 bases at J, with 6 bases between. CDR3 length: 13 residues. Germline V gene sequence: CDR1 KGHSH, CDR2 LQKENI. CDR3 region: CASSPQGAYEQYF. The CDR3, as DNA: TGTGCCAGCTCACCACAGGGAGCCTACGAGCAGTACTTC.